This T cell receptor (beta chain) was identified during a study of radiotherapy plus CTLA-4 blockade in lung cancer. At the level of the study: Disease control was seen in approximately 29% of patients, objective responses in 15% to 20%. Study-wide points: Early shifts in blood T cell clones, with interferon-beta, reportedly predicted response best.

With respect to this clone: Its antigen is unknown.

There are 16 residues in the CDR3. V was clipped by 3 bases and J by 3 bases, with 17 bases between them. Germline CDR1 and CDR2: KGHSH and LQKENI. Sequencing was performed with immunoSEQ multiplex PCR; in TCRdb, only in-frame clones are kept and a portion is missing. The sample comprises about 88,000 clones, 55% to 75% of which are singletons, and about an eighth rests with the top ten. In chemo-refractory metastatic non-small-cell lung cancer, patients got ipilimumab CTLA-4 blockade together with focal radiation. Sequencing was performed on peripheral blood, taken from a patient treated with radiotherapy plus ipilimumab. This sequence was found in a human donor with non-small cell lung cancer that progressed on radiotherapy plus ipilimumab. This chain connects TRBV18 to TRBJ1-2, with D maybe TRBD1 (5 bases). Here the CDR3 DNA reads TGTGCCAGCTCACCTTCCCAGGGTCATTCTGACTATGGCTACACCTTC. Protein: CASSPSQGHSDYGYTF.